The 2 T cell receptor beta chains below come from one sample, sequenced in a study of blood T cells in healthy people across ages. Through a sample-barcoded 5' primer and a J-beta primer mix, a second PCR was run for about 6 to 12 cycles. TCRdb re-called the 5' RACE reads with MiXCR, one entry per CDR3 protein. Here the sample spans about 720,000 distinct CDR3 sequences, over 20% being singletons. The specimen sequenced was blood. These receptors originate from a man between 65 and 85 years old in good health.

This clonotype showed up many times. The chain is built from TRBV28 and TRBJ2-2; D not certain. The V and J ends lost 4 bases and 8 bases respectively, with 8 bases between them. The CDR3 length is 12 residues. CDR1 is MDHEN, CDR2 SYDVKM, per germline. The CDR3 protein is CASSSFPGELFF. CDR3 sequence (DNA): TGTGCCAGCAGTTCCTTCCCGGGGGAGCTGTTTTTT.

This chain links TRBV6-4 with TRBJ2-7, with D possibly being TRBD1 (5 bases). V dropped 7 bases and J dropped 2 bases, with 15 bases sitting between them. Per germline, CDR1 MRHNA and CDR2 SNTAGT. This CDR3 has 14 residues. Written as DNA, the CDR3 is TGTGCCAGCACCGAAGGACAACCTCCCTACGAGCAGTACGTC. It codes for CASTEGQPPYEQYV.